The T cell receptor beta chain described here comes from a study of blood T cell repertoires in COVID-19. The data were produced by immunoSEQ multiplex PCR, yet TCRdb's version contains in-frame clones alone and is incomplete. The data hold tens of thousands of clones, with roughly 73% observed a single time. V shed 6 bases and J shed 4 bases, with 15 bases lying between them. CDR3 length: 14 amino acids. CDR1 and CDR2 from the germline V gene are SGHTA and FQGNSA. This sequence originates from a human donor in a cohort sampled during active COVID-19. The source material was peripheral blood. The chain carries TRBV7-2 and TRBJ1-1; possibly TRBD1 for D (6 bases). CDR3 DNA sequence: TGTGCCAGCAGTTTCACAGGGATGGGCACTGAAGCTTTCTTT. Translation: CASSFTGMGTEAFF.